This TCR beta chain was obtained from a study of T cell responses to AZD1222 COVID-19 vaccine. General observations from the study: Dominant at 160-218 and 743-854, vaccine-associated CD4 TCRs also spanned spike. The peak T cell response came first, and repertoires were sampled only after it. The study identified only a handful of AZD1222 recipients as seropositive at baseline.

Regarding this clone: Its antigen remains unknown.

This CDR3 contains 12 residues. V lost 4 bases, J lost 13 bases, and 16 bases lay in between. The germline gives CDR1 SGHTA, CDR2 FQGNSA. Clones were sequenced by immunoSEQ multiplex PCR, and TCRdb holds only the in-frame ones, with some missing. Altogether about 180,000 clones are present, 80% to 95% being singletons, with the ten largest covering 1%. V usage is TRBV7-2 and J usage is TRBJ1-2; D not certain. The sequence derives from an adult who received the MenACWY meningococcal vaccine as a control. Sequencing used peripheral blood, obtained 28 days after the second dose of the MenACWY control vaccine. The CDR3 DNA is TGTGCCAGCAGCTCCCTCGGTCAAGTAATCACCTTC. It specifies CASSSLGQVITF.